The 14 T cell receptor beta chains listed next were all sequenced from one sample in a study of read filtering for tumor transcriptome and immune sequencing. Molecular barcoded adaptors covering alpha/delta and beta/gamma chains were used on approximately 440 ng RNA. One entry per CDR3 protein, called by TCRdb with MiXCR from the reads. The sample carries tens of thousands of distinct CDR3 sequences, 13% to 15% recorded once. Sequencing was carried out using a population of CD138-negative cells sorted from bone marrow. These receptors were collected from a donor aged 40 or over with multiple myeloma.

V usage is TRBV12-3 or TRBV12-4 and J usage is TRBJ2-7; the D gene is possibly TRBD2 (6 bases). This CDR3 contains 16 residues. The germline V and J ends were trimmed by 4 bases and 2 bases, with 18 bases remaining between them. DNA for the CDR3: TGTGCCAGCAGTTACTCCCCAACCGGGAGTCCCTACGAGCAGTACTTC. Translating gives CASSYSPTGSPYEQYF.

Concerning this clonotype: A far larger clone differs by one base, so this is likely a read error. V gene TRBV7-9 combines with J gene TRBJ2-1; TRBD2 might be the D (7 bases). Per the germline V gene, CDR1 is SEHNR and CDR2 is FQNEAQ (reference sequence). This CDR3 region has 16 residues. Trimming removed 5 bases at V and 5 bases at J, with 19 bases between. This CDR3 is CASSPRGARFDNEQFF. As DNA, the CDR3 is TGTGCCAGCAGCCCACGGGGGGCGAGATTTGACAATGAGCAGTTCTTC.

For this clonotype: This sequence may be a read error, since a much larger clone differs from it by one base. The V call is TRBV20-1, the J call TRBJ2-3, with D uncertain. With 6 bases removed from V and 7 bases from J, the gap between germline ends came to 8 bases. The CDR3 is 10 amino acids. CDR1 is DFQATT, CDR2 SNEGSKA, per germline (reference sequence). The CDR3 coding sequence is TGCAGTGCCGCAACATATACGCAGTATTTT. It codes for CSAATYTQYF.

This clonotype ranks as medium-sized (0.01 to 0.1%). The CDR3 DNA reads TGTGCCTGGACCCGGGACAGTAATTCACCCCTCCACTTT. As protein: CAWTRDSNSPLHF. V is TRBV30 and J is TRBJ1-6; 7 bases are shared with TRBD1. The CDR3 spans 13 residues. Losses at the gene ends were 4 bases for V and 6 bases for J; bases not matched to a gene: 3. Germline CDR1 and CDR2: GTSNPN and SVGIG (reference sequence). Variable domain in full (rest from reference TRBV30 and TRBJ1-6): SQTIHQWPATLVQPVGSPLSLECTVEGTSNPNLYWYRQAAGRGLQLLFYSVGIGQISSEVPQNLSASRPQDRQFILSSKKLLLSDSGFYLCAWTRDSNSPLHFGNGTRLTVT.

The J gene is TRBJ2-5, the V gene TRBV29-1; 10 bases map to TRBD2. Germline V CDR1 and CDR2: SQVTM, ANQGSEA. The CDR3 consists of 12 residues. The J segment lost 4 bases and the V segment lost 4 bases, leaving 0 bases of the junction unmatched. CDR3 nucleotides: TGCAGCGTTGGGACTAGCGGAGAGACCCAGTACTTC. Its protein is CSVGTSGETQYF.

In its sample, this clonotype was seen a few times. Since a much larger clone is just one base distant, this may be a read error. V and J are TRBV9 and TRBJ1-1; TRBD1 might be the D (6 bases). The V end was cut by 7 bases, the J end by 4 bases, with 14 bases between. Germline CDR1 and CDR2: SGDLS and YYNGEE. This CDR3 has 13 residues. The CDR3: CASCEWGATEAFF. Written as DNA, the CDR3 is TGTGCCAGCTGCGAGTGGGGGGCCACTGAAGCTTTCTTT.

The CDR3 reads CASSFEGTSYEQYF. DNA of the CDR3: TGTGCCAGCAGCTTTGAGGGAACCTCCTACGAGCAGTACTTC. The chain carries TRBV11-3 and TRBJ2-7; TRBD2 is a possible D gene (5 bases). Looked up from germline, CDR1 is SGHNT and CDR2 is YENEEA. CDR3 length: 14 residues. Trimming pared 3 bases from V and 0 bases from J, leaving 9 bases between.

This clonotype was recorded only once. One base away lies a much larger clone, so this may be a sequencing read error. The rearrangement joins TRBV19 to TRBJ2-7; the D gene is possibly TRBD1 (5 bases). Germline V lookup: CDR1 LNHDA, CDR2 SQIVND (reference sequence). CDR3 length: 13 residues. The V end lost 5 bases, the J end lost 6 bases, and 14 bases lay between the germline ends. The CDR3 region has the DNA TGTGCCAGTAGTGCCGCAGGGTTCTTCGAGCAGTACTTC. As protein: CASSAAGFFEQYF.

In its sample, this clonotype is medium-sized. An end of the junction does not agree with germline; a read error may underlie this. The rearrangement joins TRBV20-1 to TRBJ2-1, with TRBD2 matching over 16 bases. The length of the CDR3 is 18 residues. The germline V gene has CDR1 DFQATT and CDR2 SNEGSKA (reference sequence). The CDR3 region has the DNA TGCAGTGTTAGACCGGGACTAGCGGGAGGGCCTACCTACAATGAGCAGTTCTTC. It yields the protein CSVRPGLAGGPTYNEQFF.

This clonotype was counted at least ten times. The chain joins TRBV20-1 to TRBJ1-4; TRBD1 is a possible D gene (6 bases). From germline, CDR1 is DFQATT and CDR2 SNEGSKA (reference sequence). CDR3 length: 14 residues. V lost 6 bases and J lost 2, with 13 bases in between. CDR3: CSAVNRDTNEKLFF. CDR3 bases: TGCAGTGCGGTTAACAGGGATACTAATGAAAAACTGTTTTTT.

With regard to this clonotype: This may come from a read error, since a much larger clone is one base off. V is TRBV20-1 and J is TRBJ2-5, with a possible D match to TRBD1 (6 bases). Germline-derived CDR1 and CDR2 are DFQATT and SNEGSKA (reference sequence). The ends were cut back, 6 bases at V and 2 bases at J, with 13 bases in the middle. This CDR3 comprises 13 residues. CDR3 amino acids: CSAPGHTQETQYF. CDR3 bases: TGCAGTGCCCCGGGACACACTCAAGAGACCCAGTACTTC.

This clonotype was detected many times. The CDR3 end shows no conserved phenylalanine or tryptophan, and so a read error is likely. The DNA is omitted, as the CDR3 cannot be located on it reliably, and the CDR3 follows TCRdb's listing. The chain joins TRBV23-1 to TRBJ1-4. TRBV23-1 is assigned to the ORF class and has an uncertain function. The CDR3 is 8 amino acids in total, end residues counted. CDR3 sequence reads: CASAFKPD.

This clonotype was picked up many times. The chain links TRBV7-3 to TRBJ2-2; no definite D call. Germline CDR1 is SGHTA and CDR2 is FQGTGA. The ends were cut back, 8 bases at V and 0 bases at J, with 7 bases in the middle. The CDR3 loop spans 13 amino acids. CDR3: CASREPNTGELFF. The CDR3, as DNA: TGTGCCAGCCGCGAGCCGAACACCGGGGAGCTGTTTTTT.

This clonotype was counted ten times or more. V gene TRBV12-3 or TRBV12-4 combines with J gene TRBJ2-1, with a possible D match to TRBD2 (5 bases). V lost 1 base, J lost 9 bases, and 19 bases lay in between. This CDR3 has 16 residues. The CDR3: CASSLGPGFGDGEQFF. DNA of the CDR3: TGTGCCAGCAGTTTAGGTCCGGGATTCGGGGATGGTGAGCAGTTCTTC.